The rows below give T cell receptor beta chains drawn from one sample of a study of PD-1 blockade in mismatch repair-deficient tumors. TCRdb's table, derived via immunoSEQ multiplex PCR, lists solely in-frame clones and lacks some. The data contain 30,000 to 45,000 clones, 70% to 90% of them singletons. The sequencing used peripheral blood, collected around 75 weeks after starting pembrolizumab. The origin of the receptors is an adult with mismatch repair-deficient cancer. Each CDR3 is given with its conserved first and last residue. D genes are given only for firm matches. The size field is filled for only some rows; it gives once, few, many or a size class.

cdr3_nt cdr3_aa d_call j_call clone_size v_call cdr3_length
TGTGCCAGCAGCTACAACCTGTTCGGCCTAGCCTACAATGAGCAGTTCTTC CASSYNLFGLAYNEQFF - TRBJ2-1 - TRBV5-4 17
TGTGCCAGCAGCTTGGGCGGAACACAGGGAGCAGATACGCAGTATTTT CASSLGGTQGADTQYF - TRBJ2-3 - TRBV5-4 16
TGCAGCGTAGACAGGGTTGGGGATGTAGCTTTCTTT CSVDRVGDVAFF TRBD1 TRBJ1-1 - TRBV29-1 12
TGTGCCAGTAGTATAGAGAACTCTCGCTCCTACAATGAGCAGTTCTTC CASSIENSRSYNEQFF - TRBJ2-1 - TRBV19 16
TGTGCCAGCGCACGGGGTTTCTCCTATGGCTACACCTTC CASARGFSYGYTF - TRBJ1-2 - TRBV7-2 13
TGTGCCAGCAGACGAAGACAGGGAGATACCTACGAGCAGTACTTC CASRRRQGDTYEQYF TRBD1 TRBJ2-7 - TRBV7-2 15
TGTGCCAGCAGCCCCCTGACAGGGGGAAACCCCTATGGCTACACCTTC CASSPLTGGNPYGYTF TRBD1 TRBJ1-2 once TRBV9 16
TGCAGCGTTGAAGAACGACGTGAAGCTTTCTTT CSVEERREAFF - TRBJ1-1 - TRBV29-1 11
TGCGCCAGCAGCCCTGGACAGGTGCAACAAGAGACCCAGTACTTC CASSPGQVQQETQYF TRBD1 TRBJ2-5 - TRBV5-1 15
TGTGCCAGCAGCTACTTTGGAGGGGGCGGGGAGCAGTACTTC CASSYFGGGGEQYF - TRBJ2-7 - TRBV5-5 14
TGTGCCAGCAGCGGGACTAGCGGATCCCACCCCTCTGGGGCCAACGTCCTGACTTTC CASSGTSGSHPSGANVLTF TRBD2 TRBJ2-6 - TRBV9 19
TGTGCCAGCAGGGGGAGCGGGGGGTACGAGCAGTACTTC CASRGSGGYEQYF TRBD2 TRBJ2-7 - TRBV27 13